This note documents a single T cell receptor (beta chain) sequence. This specimen belongs to a study of T cells expressing NK-cell markers. Study as a whole: Most of the eight sequenced donors were HCMV-seropositive; one was seronegative.

CDR3 size: 14 residues. CDR1 and CDR2 from the germline V gene are DFQATT and SNEGSKA (reference sequence). After re-calling the 5' RACE reads, TCRdb lists one entry per CDR3 protein, DNA absent. The listing records about 21,000 distinct CDR3 sequences. Input material: blood T cells: a sorted CD56 or NKG2C T cell subset, CD4+ or CD8+ T cells, or bulk PBMC T cells (not recorded which). The rearrangement joins TRBV20-1 to TRBJ1-2; the D call of TRBD1 rests on TCRdb alone, since no DNA is present to check it. This receptor was taken from a man aged 18-75 years in good health. CDR3 region: CSARGGQDNYGYTF.